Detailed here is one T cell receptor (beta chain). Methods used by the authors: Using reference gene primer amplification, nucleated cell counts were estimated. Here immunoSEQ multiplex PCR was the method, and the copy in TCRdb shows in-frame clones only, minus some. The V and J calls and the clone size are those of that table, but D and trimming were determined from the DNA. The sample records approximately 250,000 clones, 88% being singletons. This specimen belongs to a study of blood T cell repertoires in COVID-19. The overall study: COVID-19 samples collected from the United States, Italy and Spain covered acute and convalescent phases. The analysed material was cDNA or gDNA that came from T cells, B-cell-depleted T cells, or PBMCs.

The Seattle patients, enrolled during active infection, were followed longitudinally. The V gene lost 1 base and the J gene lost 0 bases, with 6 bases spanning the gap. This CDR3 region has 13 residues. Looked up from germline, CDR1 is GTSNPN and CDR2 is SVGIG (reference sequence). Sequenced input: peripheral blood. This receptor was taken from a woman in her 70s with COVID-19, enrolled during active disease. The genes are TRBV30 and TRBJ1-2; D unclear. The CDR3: CAWSEETNYGYTF. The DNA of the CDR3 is TGTGCCTGGAGTGAGGAGACTAACTATGGCTACACCTTC. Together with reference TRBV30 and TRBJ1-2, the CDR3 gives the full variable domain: SQTIHQWPATLVQPVGSPLSLECTVEGTSNPNLYWYRQAAGRGLQLLFYSVGIGQISSEVPQNLSASRPQDRQFILSSKKLLLSDSGFYLCAWSEETNYGYTFGSGTRLTVV.